These T cell receptor beta chains were read from a single sample in a study. MiXCR was run by TCRdb on the 5' RACE reads, yielding one entry per CDR3 protein. The sample has 13,000 or so distinct CDR3 sequences, more than 20% seen once. Sequencing was carried out using naive CD4+ T cells sorted from blood. These receptors were taken from a female donor with breast cancer. Each CDR3 is given with its conserved first and last residue. A D gene is named only where the DNA matches it firmly. Clone sizes are given selectively: once, few, many, or a class where the clone is expanded.

V	size	J	D	CDR3	DNA
TRBV20-1	many	TRBJ2-1	TRBD2	CSARGGTSGRVASYNEQFF	TGCAGTGCTAGAGGGGGGACTAGCGGGAGGGTTGCCTCCTACAATGAGCAGTTCTTC
TRBV7-9	medium-sized	TRBJ2-5	NA	CASSLVAAPLQETQYF	TGTGCCAGCAGCTTAGTGGCCGCCCCACTCCAAGAGACCCAGTACTTC
TRBV11-2	many	TRBJ2-7	NA	CASSKDVTSYEQYF	TGTGCCAGCAGCAAGGACGTGACCTCCTACGAGCAGTACTTC
TRBV4-1	NA	TRBJ1-1	NA	CASSQGLMKTEAFF	TGCGCCAGCAGCCAGGGACTGATGAAAACTGAAGCTTTCTTT
TRBV6-5	many	TRBJ2-1	NA	CASSYFSGNEQFF	TGTGCCAGCAGTTATTTTTCCGGTAATGAGCAGTTCTTC
TRBV20-1	NA	TRBJ1-6	NA	CSATSRSYNSPLHF	TGCAGTGCTACGTCACGCTCCTATAATTCACCCCTCCACTTT
TRBV6-1	many	TRBJ2-7	NA	CASSEGPSYEQYF	TGTGCCAGCAGTGAGGGACCGTCCTACGAGCAGTACTTC
TRBV4-1	few	TRBJ1-5	NA	CASSQEVTSLNQPQHF	TGCGCCAGCAGCCAAGAAGTCACCAGTCTCAATCAGCCCCAGCATTTT
TRBV3-1	many	TRBJ2-1	NA	CASSPGQMGYNEQFF	TGTGCCAGCAGTCCCGGACAGATGGGTTACAATGAGCAGTTCTTC
TRBV9	medium-sized	TRBJ1-1	NA	CASSAGQWNTEAFF	TGTGCCAGCAGCGCCGGACAGTGGAACACTGAAGCTTTCTTT
TRBV6-5	many	TRBJ2-5	TRBD2	CASSYSLAGGGVRETQYF	TGTGCCAGCAGTTACTCCTTAGCGGGAGGTGGCGTCAGAGAGACCCAGTACTTC
TRBV9	NA	TRBJ2-1	NA	CASSPLAIYNEQFF	TGTGCCAGCAGCCCCCTTGCGATCTACAATGAGCAGTTCTTC
TRBV20-1	many	TRBJ1-6	TRBD1	CSARDRGQGKPLHF	TGCAGTGCTAGAGATAGGGGACAGGGCAAACCCCTCCACTTT
TRBV5-1	few	TRBJ2-1	TRBD2	CASSSTTSGHNEQFF	TGCGCCAGCAGCTCAACGACTAGCGGCCACAATGAGCAGTTCTTC
TRBV25-1	medium-sized	TRBJ2-1	NA	CASSELKVPLNEQFF	TGTGCCAGCAGTGAATTGAAGGTCCCCCTTAATGAGCAGTTCTTC
TRBV3-1	few	TRBJ2-1	TRBD2	CASSPTSGRGHEQFF	TGTGCCAGCAGCCCAACTAGCGGGAGGGGCCATGAGCAGTTCTTC
TRBV5-1	NA	TRBJ2-6	NA	CASSLDGVNTEAF	TGCGCCAGCAGCTTGGACGGGGTGAACACTGAAGCTTTC
TRBV11-2	NA	TRBJ2-3	NA	CASSLGAWGGGPDTQYF	TGTGCCAGCAGCTTAGGGGCGTGGGGTGGAGGGCCAGATACGCAGTATTTT
TRBV6-5	NA	TRBJ2-3	NA	CASSYDLGPGVDTQYF	TGTGCCAGCAGTTACGACTTGGGGCCAGGAGTGGATACGCAGTATTTT
TRBV6-4	few	TRBJ1-2	NA	CASSDSPGYGYTF	TGTGCCAGCAGTGACTCCCCGGGGTACGGCTACACCTTC
TRBV6-5	medium-sized	TRBJ1-2	TRBD1	CASKPGGSVGYGYTF	TGTGCCAGCAAGCCAGGGGGCAGTGTGGGCTATGGCTACACCTTC
TRBV6-1	NA	TRBJ2-3	NA	CASSSWDRSLTDTQYF	TGTGCCAGCAGTTCCTGGGACCGAAGCCTCACAGATACGCAGTATTTT
TRBV9	few	TRBJ1-1	TRBD1	CASSAGQAGNTEAFF	TGTGCCAGCAGCGCGGGACAGGCCGGAAACACTGAAGCTTTCTTT
TRBV19	NA	TRBJ2-7	NA	CAGSIGHSSYEQYF	TGTGCCGGAAGTATTGGGCATTCATCCTACGAGCAGTACTTC
TRBV10-3	few	TRBJ2-7	NA	CAIRPQDSYEQYF	TGTGCCATCAGGCCACAGGACTCCTACGAGCAGTACTTC
TRBV20-1	few	TRBJ2-7	TRBD2	CSARVGLAGVGEQYF	TGCAGTGCTAGAGTAGGCCTAGCGGGAGTGGGCGAGCAGTACTTC
TRBV7-3	medium-sized	TRBJ2-1	TRBD1	CASSFGTGSFNEQFF	TGTGCCAGCAGCTTCGGGACAGGGTCTTTCAATGAGCAGTTCTTC
TRBV9	many	TRBJ2-1	NA	CASSPELVAPLFF	TGTGCCAGCAGCCCAGAACTAGTCGCGCCTCTGTTCTTC
TRBV9	NA	TRBJ2-3	NA	CASSYDADTQYF	TGTGCCAGCAGCTATGACGCAGATACGCAGTATTTT